Listed here are 22 T cell receptor beta chains from one sample, sequenced in a study of cytomegalovirus exposure and HLA in healthy donors. The table came from immunoSEQ multiplex PCR; TCRdb's copy has only in-frame clones and leaves some out. This table holds about 130,000 clones, 75% to 90% found once. The sequencing sample was made of PBMCs. These receptors were collected from a woman aged 18-30 years in good health and CMV-seronegative.

This chain links TRBV28 with TRBJ2-7; 12 positions match TRBD2. The CDR3 totals 15 residues. V lost 5 bases to trimming and J lost 3 bases; unmatched junction nucleotides: 5. CDR1 and CDR2 from the germline V gene are MDHEN and SYDVKM. The DNA of the CDR3 is TGTGCCAGCAGTGTCGGACTAGCGGGGATCTACGAGCAGTACTTC. Translated, it gives CASSVGLAGIYEQYF.

The rearrangement joins TRBV6-5 to TRBJ2-2; D may be TRBD2 (6 bases). V lost 6 bases and J 1 base, leaving 12 bases between the germline ends. Germline V lookup: CDR1 MNHEY, CDR2 SVGAGI. The CDR3 consists of 15 residues. The CDR3 DNA reads TGTGCCAGCAGCCCCCTGGGGGGGAACACCGGGGAGCTGTTTTTT. The encoded protein is CASSPLGGNTGELFF.

This clone was picked up a small number of times. In the same sample, other DNA sequences code for this CDR3. The V and J genes are TRBV27 and TRBJ2-2, with TRBD1 as a possible D gene (6 bases). Trimming shortened V by 3 bases and J by 1 base, and 6 bases separated the two germline ends. This CDR3 spans 14 amino acids. Germline V lookup: CDR1 MNHEY, CDR2 SMNVEV (reference sequence). CDR3 bases: TGTGCCAGCAGTTTGACAGGGAACACCGGGGAGCTGTTTTTT. Residues: CASSLTGNTGELFF.

J is TRBJ2-7 and V is TRBV4-3; 8 bases match TRBD2. In germline, CDR1 is LGHNA, CDR2 YSLEER. J lost 1 base, V lost 4 bases, and 9 bases had no gene match. The CDR3 is 16 residues long. The CDR3 loop reads CASSPGLDGTSYEQYF. DNA for the CDR3: TGCGCCAGCAGCCCGGGACTAGATGGAACGTCCTACGAGCAGTACTTC.

The CDR3 bases are TGTGCCACTAGGGGGACAATCGAGCAGTACGTC. Protein: CATRGTIEQYV. This sequence joins TRBV15 and TRBJ2-7; possibly TRBD1 for D (6 bases). CDR1 is LNHNV and CDR2 is YYDKDF in the germline V gene (reference sequence). The CDR3 loop spans 11 amino acids. V gave up 9 bases and J gave up 6 bases, with 12 bases separating them.

In its sample, this clone was seen once. The rearrangement joins TRBV19 to TRBJ1-2; TRBD1 might be the D (6 bases). The germline V gene has CDR1 LNHDA and CDR2 SQIVND (reference sequence). Trimming removed 4 bases from V and 6 bases from J, with 9 bases in between. The CDR3 loop spans 12 amino acids. The CDR3, as DNA: TGTGCCAGTAGTACTCACAGGGATGGCTACACCTTC. It translates to CASSTHRDGYTF.

The chain links TRBV14 to TRBJ1-2; D not resolved. The germline V gene encodes CDR1 SGHDN and CDR2 FVKESK. This CDR3 has 14 residues. V was cut by 4 bases and J by 0 bases, with 9 bases left in between. The CDR3 DNA reads as TGTGCCAGCAGCCCGCAGTTTCCTAACTATGGCTACACCTTC. It encodes CASSPQFPNYGYTF. Using reference TRBV14 and TRBJ1-2 for the parts outside the CDR3, the full variable domain is EAGVTQFPSHSVIEKGQTVTLRCDPISGHDNLYWYRRVMGKEIKFLLHFVKESKQDESGMPNNRFLAERTGGTYSTLKVQPAELEDSGVYFCASSPQFPNYGYTFGSGTRLTVV.

This clone was observed a single time. This sequence joins TRBV5-1 and TRBJ1-1, with TRBD1 identical over 10 bases. V dropped 5 bases and J dropped 3; count of bases not matched to a gene: 7. This CDR3 is 15 amino acids long. CDR1 SGHRS and CDR2 YFSETQ come from the germline V gene. CDR3 amino acids: CASRTTGQGDTEAFF. The CDR3 DNA sequence: TGCGCCAGCAGAACCACCGGACAGGGGGACACTGAAGCTTTCTTT.

This chain links TRBV4-3 with TRBJ1-3; a weak D match, TRBD1 (5 bases). The CDR3 loop spans 15 amino acids. V lost 0 bases and J 2 bases, leaving 8 bases between the germline ends. Germline V gene sequence: CDR1 LGHNA, CDR2 YSLEER. CDR3 nucleotide sequence: TGCGCCAGCAGCCAAGATGGGGGGGCTGGAAACACCATATATTTT. It encodes CASSQDGGAGNTIYF.

The chain recombines TRBV18 with TRBJ1-1; 7 bases match TRBD1. In germline, CDR1 is KGHSH, CDR2 LQKENI. Losses at the gene ends were 4 bases for V and 10 bases for J; bases not matched to a gene: 9. The CDR3 totals 13 residues. DNA for the CDR3: TGTGCCAGCTCACGGGACAGCCTAGTAGGAGCTTTCTTT. Translation: CASSRDSLVGAFF.

Concerning this clone: Likely a read error: the CDR3 ends without its conserved phenylalanine or tryptophan. It is unclear where the CDR3 begins or ends on the DNA, so no DNA is shown, and the CDR3 is as TCRdb lists it. The chain links TRBV6-1 to TRBJ2-7; the table's D call, TRBD1, was not checked against the DNA. The CDR3 contains 15 residues when both ends are counted. The germline V gene has CDR1 MNHNS and CDR2 SASEGT. CDR3 residues: CASSEAGGPDRAGLG.

This chain links TRBV6-5 with TRBJ1-1; D unresolved. The CDR3 sequence is 14 residues long. Germline V gene data show CDR1 as MNHEY and CDR2 as SVGAGI. Trimming stripped 2 bases from V and 1 base from J, with 8 bases between. DNA for the CDR3: TGTGCCAGCAGTTACCAGGCAGGGAACACTGAAGCTTTCTTT. It translates to CASSYQAGNTEAFF.

J is TRBJ1-2 and V is TRBV6-1; 8 nucleotides line up with TRBD1. The V segment lost 3 bases and the J segment 7 bases; nucleotides outside the gene matches: 10. Germline CDR1 and CDR2: MNHNS and SASEGT. CDR3 length equals 15 residues. CDR3 in DNA: TGTGCCAGCAGTGAGGGACAGGCTCTACTCAGTGGCTACACCTTC. Translation: CASSEGQALLSGYTF.

The rearrangement uses TRBV15 and TRBJ1-5; a possible D gene is TRBD1 (6 bases). The CDR3 spans 17 residues. Germline assignment: CDR1 LNHNV and CDR2 YYDKDF (reference sequence). Trimming left V 2 bases short and J 1 base short, with 15 bases between. CDR3 bases: TGTGCCACCAGCAGACTCCTCGGGGGGCTGAGCAATCAGCCCCAGCATTTT. It yields the protein CATSRLLGGLSNQPQHF. The entire variable domain, with the rest obtained from reference TRBV15 and TRBJ1-5, is as follows: DAMVIQNPRYQVTQFGKPVTLSCSQTLNHNVMYWYQQKSSQAPKLLFHYYDKDFNNEADTPDNFQSRRPNTSFCFLDIRSPGLGDTAMYLCATSRLLGGLSNQPQHFGDGTRLSIL.

This clone was found a few times. This chain connects TRBV28 to TRBJ1-2, with 10 bases matching TRBD1. Germline V gene lookup returns CDR1 MDHEN and CDR2 SYDVKM. The V and J ends lost 4 bases and 3 bases, in that order; junction bases with no gene match: 5. The CDR3 runs 15 residues. The CDR3 coding sequence is TGTGCCAGCAGTTCCGAGACAGGGGGCCACTATGGCTACACCTTC. Translated, it gives CASSSETGGHYGYTF.

The V gene is TRBV5-4, the J gene TRBJ2-3; D might be TRBD1 (5 bases). Trimming took 0 bases from V and 0 from J, leaving 5 bases between them. The germline gives CDR1 SGHNT, CDR2 YYREEE (reference sequence). The CDR3 loop spans 14 amino acids. This CDR3 reads CASSLDRSTDTQYF. The CDR3 DNA reads as TGTGCCAGCAGCTTGGACAGGAGCACAGATACGCAGTATTTT.

The V call is TRBV2, the J call TRBJ2-7, with D possibly being TRBD2 (7 bases). This CDR3 contains 16 residues. CDR1 SNHLY and CDR2 FYNNEI come from the germline V gene. V was pared by 0 bases and J by 4 bases, with 16 bases between. CDR3 sequence: CASSEAGGLTGYEQYV. The CDR3 nucleotides read TGTGCCAGCAGTGAAGCGGGGGGGCTTACAGGATACGAGCAGTACGTC.

This chain's CDR3 is CASSLGLAGDEQYF. DNA for the CDR3: TGTGCCAGCTCACTGGGACTAGCGGGAGATGAACAGTACTTC. The chain is built from TRBV18 and TRBJ2-7; 14 bases match TRBD2. Germline V gives CDR1 KGHSH, CDR2 LQKENI. V was pared by 4 bases and J by 10 bases, with 6 bases of the junction left unmatched. This CDR3 spans 14 amino acids.

This rearrangement joins TRBV28 to TRBJ1-2; D is ambiguous. Trimming took 6 bases from V and 3 from J, leaving 11 bases between them. The CDR3 spans 13 residues. CDR1 is MDHEN, CDR2 SYDVKM, per germline. CDR3 residues: CASSQYPDYGYTF. The CDR3 nucleotides read TGTGCCAGCAGCCAATATCCGGACTATGGCTACACCTTC.

V is TRBV27 and J is TRBJ1-2; 7 bases are shared with TRBD1. The J segment lost 3 bases and the V segment lost 2 bases, leaving 24 bases of the junction unmatched. The CDR3 sequence is 21 residues long. CDR1 and CDR2 (germline): MNHEY, SMNVEV (reference sequence). CDR3 region: CASSLLSRMVSGQAGYYGYTF. In DNA, the CDR3 is TGTGCCAGCAGTTTACTCAGTAGGATGGTTTCTGGACAGGCGGGCTACTATGGCTACACCTTC.

This chain links TRBV7-9 with TRBJ2-5; 11 nucleotides align to TRBD2. Germline V gene sequence: CDR1 SEHNR, CDR2 FQNEAQ (reference sequence). The ends lost 0 bases at V and 2 bases at J; junction bases unmatched: 2. This CDR3 region has 16 residues. The CDR3 nucleotides read TGTGCCAGCAGCTTAGCGGTAGCGGGGGGGCAAGAGACCCAGTACTTC. Encoded protein: CASSLAVAGGQETQYF.

The rearrangement joins TRBV9 to TRBJ2-1; 11 nucleotides line up with TRBD2. V was pared by 0 bases and J by 6 bases, with 2 bases of the junction left unmatched. The CDR3 is made up of 15 amino acids. Germline V gene sequence: CDR1 SGDLS, CDR2 YYNGEE. CDR3 sequence: CASSVVSGGANEQFF. The CDR3 nucleotides are TGTGCCAGCAGCGTAGTTAGCGGGGGGGCCAATGAGCAGTTCTTC.